Below, 13 T cell receptor beta chains from the same sample are listed, as sequenced in a study of cytotoxic CD8 clonotypes in ibrutinib-treated CLL. The method was immunoSEQ multiplex PCR; TCRdb's version includes in-frame clones alone and lacks a portion of them. The sample holds about 120,000 clones, approximately 56% seen once. This specimen was PBMCs, taken after 24 months of ibrutinib treatment. These receptors all stem from a human donor with chronic lymphocytic leukemia.

This clone was counted once. V and J are TRBV11-3 and TRBJ2-1; D call uncertain. Per germline, CDR1 SGHNT and CDR2 YENEEA. The CDR3 has 11 residues. Trimming removed 2 bases from V and 10 bases from J, with 6 bases in between. CDR3 nucleotides: TGTGCCAGCAGCTTACGTTACGAGCAGTTCTTC. It encodes CASSLRYEQFF. Combining the CDR3 with reference TRBV11-3 and TRBJ2-1 gives the whole variable domain EAGVVQSPRYKIIEKKQPVAFWCNPISGHNTLYWYLQNLGQGPELLIRYENEEAVDDSQLPKDRFSAERLKGVDSTLKIQPAELGDSAVYLCASSLRYEQFFGPGTRLTVL.

The genes are TRBV5-8 and TRBJ1-5; 7 bases agree with TRBD1. Germline CDR1 reads SGHTS; CDR2 reads YDEGEE. V lost 3 bases and J lost 2; bases outside the gene matches: 8. CDR3 length: 16 residues. This CDR3 reads CASSSRDRVRNQPQHF. The DNA of the CDR3 is TGTGCCAGCAGCTCTCGAGACAGGGTACGCAATCAGCCCCAGCATTTT.

The gene calls are TRBV4-1 and TRBJ1-1, with D tentatively TRBD1 (6 bases). The CDR3 totals 12 residues. Germline CDR1 is MGHRA and CDR2 is YSYEKL. Trimming left V 3 bases short and J 4 bases short, with 6 bases between. The DNA for the CDR3 is TGCGCCAGCAGCCACAGGGGCACTGAAGCTTTCTTT. Translating it yields CASSHRGTEAFF.

A single count supports this clone. The gene calls are TRBV7-3 and TRBJ2-3, with D unresolved. V lost 2 bases and J 5 bases, leaving 11 bases between the germline ends. Germline V gives CDR1 SGHTA, CDR2 FQGTGA. The CDR3 covers 14 residues. This CDR3 reads CASSLLGSEDTQYF. The CDR3 DNA reads as TGTGCCAGCAGCTTATTGGGGTCCGAAGATACGCAGTATTTT.

This clone has more than one count but fewer than ten. The chain carries TRBV19 and TRBJ1-4; D is unresolved. V was pared by 3 bases and J by 0 bases, with 11 bases between. The CDR3 spans 16 residues. Germline CDR1 reads LNHDA; CDR2 reads SQIVND (reference sequence). The DNA for the CDR3 is TGTGCCAGTAGTATGACATGGAGTGCAACTAATGAAAAACTGTTTTTT. This codes for CASSMTWSATNEKLFF.

The count of this clone is one. The J gene is TRBJ1-6, the V gene TRBV7-2; D remains unclear. Germline values: CDR1 SGHTA, CDR2 FQGNSA. This CDR3 region has 13 residues. V lost 3 bases, J lost 5 bases, and 5 bases lay in between. The CDR3, as DNA: TGTGCCAGCAGCTTGTTCAATAATTCACCCCTCCACTTT. Encoded protein: CASSLFNNSPLHF.

A few counts support this clone. The rearrangement joins TRBV2 to TRBJ1-6; 7 bases fit TRBD1. CDR3 size: 13 residues. The ends lost 7 bases at V and 8 bases at J; junction bases unmatched: 5. Looked up from germline, CDR1 is SNHLY and CDR2 is FYNNEI. DNA for the CDR3: TGTGCCAGCACCGGGACAGAGGATTCACCCCTCCACTTT. Protein: CASTGTEDSPLHF.

V usage is TRBV5-1 and J usage is TRBJ2-2; 12 bases align to TRBD2. After removal of 4 bases from V and 10 bases from J, the junction contained 11 bases not matched to a gene. This CDR3 contains 16 residues. Per germline, CDR1 SGHRS and CDR2 YFSETQ. Here the CDR3 reads CASSPLAGGPTEELFF. The CDR3, as DNA: TGCGCCAGCAGCCCACTAGCGGGGGGCCCGACGGAGGAGCTGTTTTTT.

The V and J genes are TRBV6-1 and TRBJ2-1; tentatively, D is TRBD1 (6 bases). V was shortened by 7 bases and J by 7 bases, with 8 bases between the two germline ends. The CDR3 extends over 11 amino acids. Germline CDR1 reads MNHNS; CDR2 reads SASEGT. CDR3 in amino acids: CASTQGNEQFF. The CDR3 DNA is TGTGCCAGCACCCAGGGGAATGAGCAGTTCTTC.

The gene calls are TRBV30 and TRBJ1-5, with D maybe TRBD1 (5 bases). The germline V gene has CDR1 GTSNPN and CDR2 SVGIG (reference sequence). The CDR3 runs 15 residues. Trimming left V 2 bases short and J 0 bases short, with 11 bases between. The CDR3, as DNA: TGTGCCTGGAGTCAGGGCACATATAGCAATCAGCCCCAGCATTTT. This translates into CAWSQGTYSNQPQHF.

J is TRBJ1-1 and V is TRBV18, with D unresolved. The CDR3 is 13 residues long. V shed 2 bases and J shed 0 bases, with 4 bases lying between them. Germline CDR1 is KGHSH and CDR2 is LQKENI. This CDR3 is CASSPGMNTEAFF. CDR3 DNA sequence: TGTGCCAGCTCACCAGGGATGAACACTGAAGCTTTCTTT.

As to this clone: Different DNA sequences within this sample yield the same CDR3. The J gene is TRBJ1-6, the V gene TRBV7-9; D is undetermined. This CDR3 contains 15 residues. CDR1 SEHNR and CDR2 FQNEAQ come from the germline V gene (reference sequence). V was trimmed by 6 bases and J by 6 bases, leaving 15 bases between them. CDR3 sequence reads: CASRPSGEGNSPLHF. Here the CDR3 DNA reads TGTGCCAGCAGGCCGAGCGGTGAGGGTAATTCACCCCTCCACTTT.

V gene TRBV5-1 combines with J gene TRBJ1-1; D gene unclear. Germline CDR1 is SGHRS and CDR2 is YFSETQ. Trimming left V 2 bases short and J 1 base short, with 12 bases between. The CDR3 consists of 15 residues. CDR3 DNA sequence: TGCGCCAGCAGCTTATTCAGGTCCTCGAACACTGAAGCTTTCTTT. Amino acid sequence: CASSLFRSSNTEAFF.